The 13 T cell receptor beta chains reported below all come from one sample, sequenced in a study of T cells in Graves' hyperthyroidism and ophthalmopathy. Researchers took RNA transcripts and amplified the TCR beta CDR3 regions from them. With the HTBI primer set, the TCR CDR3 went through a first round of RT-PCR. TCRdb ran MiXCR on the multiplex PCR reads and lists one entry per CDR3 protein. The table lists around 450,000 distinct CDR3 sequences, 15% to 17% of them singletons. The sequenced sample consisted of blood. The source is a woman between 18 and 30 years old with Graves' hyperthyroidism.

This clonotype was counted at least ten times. The CDR3 DNA is TGTGCCAGCAGCTCGAGCGCAACAGAGACCCAGTACTTC. Residues: CASSSSATETQYF. The V and J genes are TRBV7-9 and TRBJ2-5; D gene uncertain. The germline V and J ends were trimmed by 4 bases and 4 bases, with 10 bases remaining between them. Germline V CDR1 and CDR2: SEHNR, FQNEAQ (reference sequence). This CDR3 has 13 amino acids.

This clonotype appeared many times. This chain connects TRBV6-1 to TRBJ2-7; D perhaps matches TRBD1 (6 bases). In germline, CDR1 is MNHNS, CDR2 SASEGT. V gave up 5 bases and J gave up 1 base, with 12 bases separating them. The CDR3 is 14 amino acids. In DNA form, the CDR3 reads TGTGCCAGCAGTCGCACAGGGAGTTCCTACGAGCAGTACTTC. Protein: CASSRTGSSYEQYF.

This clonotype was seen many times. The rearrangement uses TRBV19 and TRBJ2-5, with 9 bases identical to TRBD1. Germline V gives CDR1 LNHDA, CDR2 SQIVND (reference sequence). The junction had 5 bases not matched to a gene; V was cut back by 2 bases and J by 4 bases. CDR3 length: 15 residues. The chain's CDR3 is CASSITTGGTETQYF. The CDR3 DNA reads TGTGCCAGTAGTATAACCACAGGGGGCACAGAGACCCAGTACTTC.

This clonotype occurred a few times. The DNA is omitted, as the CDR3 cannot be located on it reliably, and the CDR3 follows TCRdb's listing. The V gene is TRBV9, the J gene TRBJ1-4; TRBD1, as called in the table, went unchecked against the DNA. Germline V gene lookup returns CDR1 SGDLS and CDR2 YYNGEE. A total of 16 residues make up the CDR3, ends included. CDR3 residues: CASSASGRGTNEKLFF.

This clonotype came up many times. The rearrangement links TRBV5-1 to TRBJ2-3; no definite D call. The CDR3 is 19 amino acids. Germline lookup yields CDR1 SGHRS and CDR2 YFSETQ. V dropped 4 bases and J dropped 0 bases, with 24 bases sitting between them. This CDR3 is CASSTPPKAAGPSTDTQYF. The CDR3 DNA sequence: TGCGCCAGCAGCACCCCCCCTAAGGCGGCTGGTCCTAGCACAGATACGCAGTATTTT.

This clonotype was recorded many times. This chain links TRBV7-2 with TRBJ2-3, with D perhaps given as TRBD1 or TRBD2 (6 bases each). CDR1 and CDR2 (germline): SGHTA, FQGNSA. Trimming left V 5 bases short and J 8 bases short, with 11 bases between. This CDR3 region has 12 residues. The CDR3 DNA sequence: TGTGCCAGCAGCCGGGGGCTCGGTACGCAGTATTTT. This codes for CASSRGLGTQYF.

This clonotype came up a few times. The CDR3 DNA sequence: TGCGCCAGCAGCCCGAACGTGGACAGCTCTGGAAACACCATATATTTT. This translates into CASSPNVDSSGNTIYF. The chain employs TRBV5-1 and TRBJ1-3; a possible D gene is TRBD1 (6 bases). The CDR3 is 16 amino acids. Trimming shortened V by 4 bases and J by 0 bases, and 14 bases separated the two germline ends. Germline loops: CDR1 SGHRS, CDR2 YFSETQ.

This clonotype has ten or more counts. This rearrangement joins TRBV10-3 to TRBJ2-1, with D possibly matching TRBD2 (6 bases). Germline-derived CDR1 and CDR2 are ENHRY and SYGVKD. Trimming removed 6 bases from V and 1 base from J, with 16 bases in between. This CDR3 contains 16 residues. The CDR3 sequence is CAISLRRDPSYNEQFF. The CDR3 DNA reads TGTGCCATCAGCCTCAGGCGGGACCCATCCTACAATGAGCAGTTCTTC.

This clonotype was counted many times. CDR3 sequence: CASSFGYRKSYGYTF. CDR3 nucleotide sequence: TGTGCCAGCAGCTTTGGGTACAGAAAATCCTATGGCTACACCTTC. The chain uses TRBV5-6 and TRBJ1-2; D gene ambiguous. The CDR3 extends over 15 amino acids. From germline, CDR1 is SGHDT and CDR2 YYEEEE. V was pared by 2 bases and J by 4 bases, with 15 bases between.

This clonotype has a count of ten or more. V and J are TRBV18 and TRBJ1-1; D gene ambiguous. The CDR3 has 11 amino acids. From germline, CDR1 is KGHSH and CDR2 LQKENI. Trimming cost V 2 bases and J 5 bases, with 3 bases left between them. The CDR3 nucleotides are TGTGCCAGCTCACCAGGTACTGAAGCTTTCTTT. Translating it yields CASSPGTEAFF.

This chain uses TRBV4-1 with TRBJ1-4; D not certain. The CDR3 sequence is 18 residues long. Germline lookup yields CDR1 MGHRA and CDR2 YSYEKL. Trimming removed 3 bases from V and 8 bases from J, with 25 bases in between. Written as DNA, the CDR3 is TGCGCCAGCAGCCACCAGCGTTTTTCGGTGGCGGTAGGGGAAAAACTGTTTTTT. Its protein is CASSHQRFSVAVGEKLFF.

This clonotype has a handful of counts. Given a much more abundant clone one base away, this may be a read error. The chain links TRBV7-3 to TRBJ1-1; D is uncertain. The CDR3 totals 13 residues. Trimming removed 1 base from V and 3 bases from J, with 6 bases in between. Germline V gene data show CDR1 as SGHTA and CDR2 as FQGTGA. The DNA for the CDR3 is TGTGCCAGCAGCTTAAAAAGGGACACTGAAGCTTTCTTT. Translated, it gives CASSLKRDTEAFF.

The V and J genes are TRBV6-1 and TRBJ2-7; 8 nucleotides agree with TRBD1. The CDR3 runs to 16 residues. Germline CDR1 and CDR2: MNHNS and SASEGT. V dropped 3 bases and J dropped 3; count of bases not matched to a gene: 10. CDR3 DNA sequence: TGTGCCAGCAGTGAGTCTCACAGGGGGAAGATCTACGAGCAGTACTTC. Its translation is CASSESHRGKIYEQYF.